The 12 T cell receptor beta chains below were found in one sample sequenced in a study of blood T cell repertoires in COVID-19. Assay: immunoSEQ multiplex PCR; the TCRdb copy retains only in-frame clones and omits some. The repertoire has hundreds of thousands of clones, around 87% of them found once; the top ten carry approximately 1.2%. Sample: PBMCs or T cells enriched from blood (not recorded which). All receptors derive from a man aged 25-40 years who had recovered from COVID-19.

The chain carries TRBV7-3 and TRBJ1-2; 11 nucleotides align to TRBD1. J lost 8 bases, V lost 0 bases, and 8 bases had no gene match. This CDR3 spans 16 amino acids. Germline V gene sequence: CDR1 SGHTA, CDR2 FQGTGA. CDR3 amino acids: CASSLTMGQGVFGYTF. The CDR3 DNA follows: TGTGCCAGCAGCTTAACTATGGGACAGGGGGTTTTCGGCTACACCTTC.

The chain has TRBV7-9 and TRBJ2-7; unclear D gene. Trimming removed 5 bases at V and 5 bases at J, with 10 bases between. Germline-derived CDR1 and CDR2 are SEHNR and FQNEAQ (reference sequence). The CDR3 has 12 residues. The CDR3 DNA reads TGTGCCAGCAGCCTGCAACTGAACGAGCAGTACTTC. Protein: CASSLQLNEQYF.

The chain links TRBV6-5 to TRBJ1-4, with 7 bases that match TRBD1. V lost 6 bases to trimming and J lost 2 bases; unmatched junction nucleotides: 6. This CDR3 is built from 15 residues. Per the germline V gene, CDR1 is MNHEY and CDR2 is SVGAGI. The CDR3 DNA sequence: TGTGCCAGCAGATCGACAGGGACGACTAATGAAAAACTGTTTTTT. Its protein is CASRSTGTTNEKLFF.

The chain couples TRBV11-2 to TRBJ2-5, with D possibly being TRBD1 (6 bases). This CDR3 comprises 14 residues. Trimming cost V 5 bases and J 5 bases, with 15 bases left between them. Per germline, CDR1 SGHAT and CDR2 FQNNGV. In DNA, the CDR3 is TGTGCCAGCAGCGGTACAGGGTCCGGGGAGACCCAGTACTTC. Protein sequence: CASSGTGSGETQYF.

The chain recombines TRBV19 with TRBJ2-7, with D perhaps TRBD1 (6 bases). The CDR3 contains 15 residues. Germline V gene lookup returns CDR1 LNHDA and CDR2 SQIVND (reference sequence). Trimming pared 4 bases from V and 2 bases from J, leaving 15 bases between. DNA for the CDR3: TGTGCCAGTAGTAGGGGTTGGGGGCCCGCCTACGAGCAGTACTTC. Amino acid sequence: CASSRGWGPAYEQYF.

The chain combines TRBV24-1 with TRBJ1-5; 7 nucleotides match TRBD1. Trimming cost V 10 bases and J 4 bases; bases outside gene matches: 6. The CDR3 runs to 13 residues. Germline CDR1 KGHDR, CDR2 SFDVKD. Here the CDR3 DNA reads TGTGCCACGGCACAGGGGCAGAATCAGCCCCAGCATTTT. Translating gives CATAQGQNQPQHF.

This chain uses TRBV7-2 with TRBJ2-7; no definite D call. This CDR3 is 15 amino acids long. CDR1 and CDR2 from the germline V gene are SGHTA and FQGNSA. The germline V and J ends were trimmed by 1 base and 2 bases, with 12 bases remaining between them. The CDR3 sequence is CASSLVVGRAYEQYF. CDR3 DNA sequence: TGTGCCAGCAGCTTAGTGGTCGGCCGGGCCTACGAGCAGTACTTC.

The rearrangement uses TRBV12-3 or TRBV12-4 and TRBJ1-1, with a weak D call TRBD1 (5 bases). CDR3 length equals 13 residues. V was pared by 7 bases and J by 2 bases, with 11 bases between. The CDR3 region is CASTKGANTEAFF. The CDR3 DNA follows: TGTGCCAGCACCAAAGGGGCTAACACTGAAGCTTTCTTT.

This clone was recorded only once. V and J are TRBV19 and TRBJ1-5; unclear D gene. This CDR3 comprises 13 residues. The germline V gene encodes CDR1 LNHDA and CDR2 SQIVND (reference sequence). The ends were cut back, 5 bases at V and 7 bases at J, with 12 bases in the middle. The CDR3, as DNA: TGTGCCAGTAGTGACAACCGGAGGCAGCCCCAGCATTTT. Translating gives CASSDNRRQPQHF.

The J gene is TRBJ2-7, the V gene TRBV19; maybe TRBD1 (6 bases). V was cut by 6 bases and J by 3 bases, with 12 bases left in between. The CDR3 is 13 residues long. Germline values: CDR1 LNHDA, CDR2 SQIVND (reference sequence). CDR3 coding DNA: TGTGCCAGTAGCTCGGACAGATACTACGAGCAGTACTTC. The encoded protein is CASSSDRYYEQYF. The complete variable domain, with remaining parts taken from reference TRBV19 and TRBJ2-7, reads DGGITQSPKYLFRKEGQNVTLSCEQNLNHDAMYWYRQDPGQGLRLIYYSQIVNDFQKGDIAEGYSVSREKKESFPLTVTSAQKNPTAFYLCASSSDRYYEQYFGPGTRLTVT.

This sequence joins TRBV25-1 and TRBJ1-5, with 10 bases aligning to TRBD1. Per germline, CDR1 MGHDK and CDR2 SYGVNS. Trimming removed 3 bases from V and 5 bases from J; junction bases left unmatched: 7. The CDR3 has 16 amino acids. CDR3 in amino acids: CASSEGTGVLDQPQHF. CDR3 sequence (DNA): TGTGCCAGCAGTGAGGGGACAGGGGTGTTGGATCAGCCCCAGCATTTT. Full variable domain (remainder filled in from reference TRBV25-1 and TRBJ1-5): EADIYQTPRYLVIGTGKKITLECSQTMGHDKMYWYQQDPGMELHLIHYSYGVNSTEKGDLSSESTVSRIRTEHFPLTLESARPSHTSQYLCASSEGTGVLDQPQHFGDGTRLSIL.

Here the CDR3 DNA reads TGTGCCAGCAGCCTTCCCCGACAGGGGAGTAGCACAGATACGCAGTATTTT. Encoded protein: CASSLPRQGSSTDTQYF. V gene TRBV7-9 combines with J gene TRBJ2-3; 8 nucleotides match TRBD1. The CDR3 loop spans 17 amino acids. Germline CDR1 SEHNR, CDR2 FQNEAQ (reference sequence). The V segment lost 5 bases and the J segment 0 bases; nucleotides outside the gene matches: 10.